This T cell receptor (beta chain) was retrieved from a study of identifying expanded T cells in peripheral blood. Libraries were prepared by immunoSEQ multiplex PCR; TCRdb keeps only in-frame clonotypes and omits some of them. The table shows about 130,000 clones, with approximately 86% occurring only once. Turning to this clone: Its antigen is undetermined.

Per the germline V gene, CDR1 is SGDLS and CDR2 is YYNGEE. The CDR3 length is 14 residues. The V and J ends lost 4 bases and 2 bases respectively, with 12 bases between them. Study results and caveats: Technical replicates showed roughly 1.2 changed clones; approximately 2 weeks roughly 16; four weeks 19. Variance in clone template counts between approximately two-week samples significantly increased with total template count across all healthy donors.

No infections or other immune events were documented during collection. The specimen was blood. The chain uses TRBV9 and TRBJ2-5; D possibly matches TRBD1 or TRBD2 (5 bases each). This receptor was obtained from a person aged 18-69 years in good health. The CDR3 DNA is TGTGCCAGCAGCTTCGGGACCAGACAAGAGACCCAGTACTTC. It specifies CASSFGTRQETQYF.